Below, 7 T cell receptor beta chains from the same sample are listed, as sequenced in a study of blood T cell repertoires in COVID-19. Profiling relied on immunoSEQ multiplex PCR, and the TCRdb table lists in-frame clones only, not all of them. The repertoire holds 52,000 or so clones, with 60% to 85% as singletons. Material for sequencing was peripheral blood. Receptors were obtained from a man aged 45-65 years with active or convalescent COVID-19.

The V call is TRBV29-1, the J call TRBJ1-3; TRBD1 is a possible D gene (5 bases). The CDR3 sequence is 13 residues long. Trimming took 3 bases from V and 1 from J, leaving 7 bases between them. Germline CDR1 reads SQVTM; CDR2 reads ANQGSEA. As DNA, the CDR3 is TGCAGCGTTGAGCCAGGGTCTGGAAACACCATATATTTT. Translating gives CSVEPGSGNTIYF. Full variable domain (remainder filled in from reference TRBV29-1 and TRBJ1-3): SAVISQKPSRDICQRGTSLTIQCQVDSQVTMMFWYRQQPGQSLTLIATANQGSEATYESGFVIDKFPISRPNLTFSTLTVSNMSPEDSSIYLCSVEPGSGNTIYFGEGSWLTVV.

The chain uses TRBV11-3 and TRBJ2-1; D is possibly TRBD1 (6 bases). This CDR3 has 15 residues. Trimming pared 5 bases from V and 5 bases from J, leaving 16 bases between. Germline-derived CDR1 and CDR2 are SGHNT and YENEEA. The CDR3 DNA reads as TGTGCCAGCAGCGCCGAGGGGACACCCGACAATGAGCAGTTCTTC. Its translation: CASSAEGTPDNEQFF. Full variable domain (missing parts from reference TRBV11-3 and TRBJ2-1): EAGVVQSPRYKIIEKKQPVAFWCNPISGHNTLYWYLQNLGQGPELLIRYENEEAVDDSQLPKDRFSAERLKGVDSTLKIQPAELGDSAVYLCASSAEGTPDNEQFFGPGTRLTVL.

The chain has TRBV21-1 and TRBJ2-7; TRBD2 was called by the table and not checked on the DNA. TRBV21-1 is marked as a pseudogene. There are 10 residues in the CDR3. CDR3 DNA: TGTGCCAGGTTGGCGGACGAGCAGTACTTC. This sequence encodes CARLADEQYF.

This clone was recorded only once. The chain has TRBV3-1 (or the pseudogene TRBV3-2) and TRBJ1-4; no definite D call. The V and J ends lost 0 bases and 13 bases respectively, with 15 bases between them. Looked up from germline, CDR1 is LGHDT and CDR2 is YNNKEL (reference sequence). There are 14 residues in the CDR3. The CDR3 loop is CASSQEWGDVRLFF. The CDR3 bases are TGTGCCAGCAGCCAAGAATGGGGAGACGTCAGACTGTTTTTT.

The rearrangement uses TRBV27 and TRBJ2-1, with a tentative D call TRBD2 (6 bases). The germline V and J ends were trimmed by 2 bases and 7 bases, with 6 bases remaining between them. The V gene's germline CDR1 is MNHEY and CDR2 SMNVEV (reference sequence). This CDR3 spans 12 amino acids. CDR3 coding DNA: TGTGCCAGCAGTTTAGGGGGGAATGAGCAGTTCTTC. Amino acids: CASSLGGNEQFF.

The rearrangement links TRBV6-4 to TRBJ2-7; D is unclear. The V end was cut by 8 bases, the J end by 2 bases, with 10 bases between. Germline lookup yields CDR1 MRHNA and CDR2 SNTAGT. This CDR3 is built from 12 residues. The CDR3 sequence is CASQCRTYEQYF. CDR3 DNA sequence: TGTGCCAGCCAGTGCAGAACCTACGAGCAGTACTTC.

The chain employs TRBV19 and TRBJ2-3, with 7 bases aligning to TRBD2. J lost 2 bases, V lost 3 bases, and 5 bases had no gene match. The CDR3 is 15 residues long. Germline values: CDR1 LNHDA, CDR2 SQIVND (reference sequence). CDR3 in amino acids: CASSMFAGVTDTQYF. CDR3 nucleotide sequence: TGTGCCAGTAGTATGTTTGCGGGGGTCACAGATACGCAGTATTTT. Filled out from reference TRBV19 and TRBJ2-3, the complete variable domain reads DGGITQSPKYLFRKEGQNVTLSCEQNLNHDAMYWYRQDPGQGLRLIYYSQIVNDFQKGDIAEGYSVSREKKESFPLTVTSAQKNPTAFYLCASSMFAGVTDTQYFGPGTRLTVL.